This T cell receptor beta chain was identified in a study of post-analysis software for immune sequencing data. The wider study: Recorded subtypes: relapsing-remitting, secondary progressive, progressive-relapsing; some patients unannotated. Study outcomes and limitations: Four or five TRBV segments occurring more often in patients than controls included TRBV5-6, TRBV5-1 and TRBV20-1.

TCR beta libraries were prepared from cDNA with unique molecular identifiers. TCRdb ran MiXCR on the PCR reads and lists one entry per CDR3 protein. The sample includes some 240,000 distinct CDR3 sequences, 35% to 45% of them seen just once. Regarding this clonotype: What it recognizes is unknown.

The CDR3 sequence is 15 residues long. Germline V gene sequence: CDR1 SGHTA, CDR2 FQGNSA. The clonotype originates from a girl aged 5 to 17 with multiple sclerosis. Sequenced: blood. This chain links TRBV7-2 with TRBJ2-5; 8 bases match TRBD2. The DNA end lines up better with TRBJ2-7; the J call may be wrong. The CDR3 reads CASSLVAAGGDEQYF. The CDR3 coding sequence is TGTGCCAGCAGCTTAGTCGCGGCGGGGGGCGACGAGCAGTACTTC.